This T cell receptor beta chain came from a study of blood T cell repertoires in COVID-19 (dated by TCRdb to the early 2020s). At the level of the whole study: Samples covering the acute and convalescent phases of COVID-19 were provided by collaborators in the United States, Italy and Spain. The prospective study material was composed of cDNA or gDNA derived from T cells, B-cell-depleted T cells, or PBMCs. Subjects who had been exposed to COVID-19, were actively infected with it, or had recovered from it provided the deeply sampled blood TCRbeta repertoires that made up the dataset. A freely available public database, intended as a resource for researchers studying the immune response to SARS-CoV-2, is where the repertoires were released. Where available, HLA class I and class II types were taken from metadata supplied by the sample provider and were not determined by assay-based typing. The samples were drawn from two sources: the first 160 participants of the ongoing ImmuneRACE study, and 1,200 or so subjects contributed by 6 global collaborators. A de-identified subject ID, COVID-19 status, age in years and sex were almost always included in the sample metadata. The research as a whole found: How much clinical and demographic metadata was included differed by source and by participant, and the metadata was provided uncurated.

TCRbeta CDR3 regions were amplified from genomic DNA by means of the immunoSEQ Assay, a bias-controlled multiplex PCR. As for the original processing: Nucleated cell counts per sample were estimated from amplification of reference gene primers within the assay. To quantify the absolute abundance of each unique TCRbeta CDR3 rearrangement, sequence reads were collapsed and filtered. For each sample, productive Simpson clonality was calculated by taking the square root of Simpson's diversity index across productive rearrangements. TCRdb holds this immuneACCESS table with in-frame rearrangements only. Some clones are missing; in checked studies, unresolved V genes explain under half, and the rest has no known cause. V, J and clone size derive from that table, while D and trimming were established from the DNA sequence. In all, the sample holds more than 400,000 clones, and over 75% of those were seen once. The ten most abundant clones make up roughly 3.1% of the sample.

The collaborating institutions used their own protocols to collect whole blood in K2EDTA tubes. For TCRbeta analysis, collaborator samples were shipped as frozen whole blood, as isolated PBMCs, or as DNA extracted from either sample type. Of note for this clone: Its antigen remains undetermined. Per-nucleotide qualities are absent, and no much larger clonotype sits a single base away.

This receptor was identified in a human donor in a cohort sampled during active COVID-19. Source material: peripheral blood.

In nucleotides, the sequence is TGTGCCAGTAGTGAGCGACAGGAGATGAACACTGAAGCTTTCTTT. It is translated as CASSERQEMNTEAFF. This chain joins TRBV19 to TRBJ1-1; the D gene is perhaps TRBD1, from 6 matching bases. V is cut by 5 bases and J by 0 bases, and the space between the germline ends is 13 bases. Per the germline V gene (reference sequence), LNHDA is the CDR1 and SQIVND is the CDR2. Including cysteine and phenylalanine, the CDR3 has 15 amino acids. The sequence is cut down to CDR3 DNA, 45 bases in frame from base 1.